The T cell receptor (beta chain) described here comes from a study of blood T cell repertoires in COVID-19. For the study at large: From the United States, Italy and Spain came samples of acute and convalescent COVID-19. Sample material is recorded as cDNA or gDNA derived from T cells, B-cell-depleted T cells, or PBMCs.

Source study methods: Nucleated cell number was recorded as an estimate derived from reference gene primer amplification. This table comes from immunoSEQ multiplex PCR, and its TCRdb copy is limited to in-frame clones, with some not included. The V and J calls and the clone size are those of that table, but D and trimming were determined from the DNA. The sample shows about 320,000 clones, roughly nine tenths of them seen only once. The sequenced sample was peripheral blood. This TCR came from a man in his late teens or twenties who had recovered from COVID-19.

CDR3: CASSVPGQRANEQFF. The CDR3 nucleotides read TGTGCCAGCAGCGTACCGGGACAGAGAGCCAATGAGCAGTTCTTC. V gene TRBV27 combines with J gene TRBJ2-1; 7 bases line up with TRBD1. Germline V lookup: CDR1 MNHEY, CDR2 SMNVEV (reference sequence). The CDR3 has 15 amino acids. V shed 6 bases, J shed 6 bases, and the junction held 11 bases outside the gene matches.